The subject of this entry is one TCR beta chain. The assay used deep level. TCRdb's copy holds only in-frame clones and misses some; the assay was immunoSEQ multiplex PCR. The sample consists of some 2,000,000 clones, roughly 94% of them appearing once. The sample is drawn from a study of shared clonotypes between healthy human individuals. Naive CD8 cells lacked CD45RO and underwent positive selection for CCR7, leaving out terminally differentiated effector memory CD45RA+ cells. Germline V gives CDR1 MNHEY, CDR2 SMNVEV (reference sequence). V was trimmed by 6 bases and J by 0 bases, leaving 12 bases between them. The CDR3 extends over 14 amino acids.

This rearrangement joins TRBV27 to TRBJ2-7, with D perhaps TRBD1 (6 bases). The sequence came from a man younger than 35 in good health. Sequenced: naive CD8+ T cells sorted from blood. The CDR3 DNA is TGTGCCAGCAGGCCGACAGGTATCTCCTACGAGCAGTACTTC. This codes for CASRPTGISYEQYF.